This T cell receptor (beta chain) was identified in a study of shared T cell receptors in the human thymus. Repertoires were generated with immunoSEQ multiplex PCR, while TCRdb's copy carries only in-frame clones and drops some. The data contain 600,000 to 900,000 clones, approximately 85% of them singletons. V lost 4 bases and J 0 bases, leaving 13 bases between the germline ends. Germline CDR1 and CDR2: SGHDT and YYEEEE. CDR3 size: 15 residues. These data also formed part of another study, on human thymus T cells. In that study: Resections obtained during corrective heart surgery supplied the thymus tissue. Usage of V and J genes appeared biased in thymic and blood repertoires. There were highly overlapping thymic repertoires among unrelated individuals, as related research reported.

This chain joins TRBV5-6 and TRBJ2-5; the D is unclear. Sequenced sample: thymocytes. This clonotype was sampled from a girl under three years old with a congenital heart defect. For the CDR3, the DNA is TGTGCCAGCAGCCCCGAGTCAAACCACCAAGAGACCCAGTACTTC. Its translation is CASSPESNHQETQYF.